This TCR beta chain was sequenced for a study of cytomegalovirus exposure and HLA in healthy donors. It was with 60 Vbeta and 13 Jbeta primers that the PCR ran. Clones were sequenced by immunoSEQ multiplex PCR, and TCRdb holds only the in-frame ones, with some missing. The sample consists of 150,000 to 200,000 clones, roughly 13% of them appearing once. All the people who gave samples were healthy bone marrow donors. CDR3 length equals 13 residues. Germline CDR1 is SGHNT and CDR2 is YENEEA. V was shortened by 6 bases and J by 2 bases, with 11 bases between the two germline ends. This clone was counted a few times.

Specimen: PBMCs. This TCR was recovered from a man in his forties or fifties in good health and CMV-seropositive. The V gene is TRBV11-3, the J gene TRBJ2-7; D might be TRBD1 (6 bases). DNA for the CDR3: TGTGCCAGCAGGCAACAGGGTCCCTACGAGCAGTACGTC. This encodes CASRQQGPYEQYV.